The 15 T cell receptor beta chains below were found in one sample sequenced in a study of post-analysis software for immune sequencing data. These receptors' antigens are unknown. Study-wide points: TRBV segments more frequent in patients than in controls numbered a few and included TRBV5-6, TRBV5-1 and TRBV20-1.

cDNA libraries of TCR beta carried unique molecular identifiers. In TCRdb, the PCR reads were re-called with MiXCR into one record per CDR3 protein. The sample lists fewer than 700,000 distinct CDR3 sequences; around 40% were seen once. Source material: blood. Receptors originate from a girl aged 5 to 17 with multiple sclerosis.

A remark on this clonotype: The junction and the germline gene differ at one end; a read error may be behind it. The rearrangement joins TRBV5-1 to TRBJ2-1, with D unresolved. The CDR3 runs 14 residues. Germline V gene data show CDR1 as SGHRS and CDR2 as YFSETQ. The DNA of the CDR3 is TGCGCCAGCAGCTTGGAGGGCAACTACGATGAGCAGTTCTTC. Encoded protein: CASSLEGNYDEQFF. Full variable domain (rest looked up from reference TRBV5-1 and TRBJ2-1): KAGVTQTPRYLIKTRGQQVTLSCSPISGHRSVSWYQQTPGQGLQFLFEYFSETQRNKGNFPGRFSGRQFSNSRSEMNVSTLELGDSALYLCASSLEGNYDEQFFGPGTRLTVL.

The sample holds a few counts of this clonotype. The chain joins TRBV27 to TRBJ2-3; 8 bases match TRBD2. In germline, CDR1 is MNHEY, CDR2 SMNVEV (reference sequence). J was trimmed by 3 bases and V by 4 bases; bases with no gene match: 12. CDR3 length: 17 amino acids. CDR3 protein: CASSSVRVAGGTDTQYF. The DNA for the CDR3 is TGTGCCAGCAGTTCAGTCCGAGTCGCGGGAGGAACAGATACGCAGTATTTT.

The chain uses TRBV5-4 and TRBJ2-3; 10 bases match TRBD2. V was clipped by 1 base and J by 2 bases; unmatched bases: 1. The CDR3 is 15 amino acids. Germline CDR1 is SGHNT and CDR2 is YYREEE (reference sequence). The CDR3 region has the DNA TGTGCCAGCAGCTTGACTAGCGGGAACACAGATACGCAGTATTTT. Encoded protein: CASSLTSGNTDTQYF.

CDR3 bases: TGTGCCAGCAGCTCCATTGGTCCAGAGACCCAGTACTTC. Amino acid sequence: CASSSIGPETQYF. The chain has TRBV7-8 and TRBJ2-5; the D is unclear. The CDR3 sequence is 13 residues long. Trimming shortened V by 4 bases and J by 4 bases, and 10 bases separated the two germline ends. Germline assignment: CDR1 SGHVS and CDR2 FQNEAQ.

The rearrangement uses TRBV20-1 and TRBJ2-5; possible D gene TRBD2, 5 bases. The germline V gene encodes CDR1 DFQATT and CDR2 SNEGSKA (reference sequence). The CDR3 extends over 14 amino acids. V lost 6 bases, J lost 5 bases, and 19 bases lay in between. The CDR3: CSAYRTAKRETQYF. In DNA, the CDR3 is TGCAGTGCATACCGGACGGCGAAGCGGGAGACCCAGTACTTC.

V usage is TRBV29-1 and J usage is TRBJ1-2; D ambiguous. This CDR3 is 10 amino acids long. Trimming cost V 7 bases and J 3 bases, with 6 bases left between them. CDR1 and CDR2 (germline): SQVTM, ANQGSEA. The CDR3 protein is CSDGDYGYTF. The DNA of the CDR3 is TGCAGCGACGGTGACTATGGCTACACCTTC.

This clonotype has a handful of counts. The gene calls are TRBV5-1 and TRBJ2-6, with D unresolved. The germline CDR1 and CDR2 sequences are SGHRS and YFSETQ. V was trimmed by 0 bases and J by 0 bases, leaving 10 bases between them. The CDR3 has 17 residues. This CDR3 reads CASSLAGVNSGANVLTF. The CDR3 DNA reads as TGCGCCAGCAGCTTGGCCGGTGTCAACTCTGGGGCCAACGTCCTGACTTTC.

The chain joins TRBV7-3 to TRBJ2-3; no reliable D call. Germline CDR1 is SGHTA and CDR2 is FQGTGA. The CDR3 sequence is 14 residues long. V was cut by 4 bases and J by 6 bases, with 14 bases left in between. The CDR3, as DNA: TGTGCCAGCAGCTCCGGATATTTGGGGGATACGCAGTATTTT. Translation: CASSSGYLGDTQYF.

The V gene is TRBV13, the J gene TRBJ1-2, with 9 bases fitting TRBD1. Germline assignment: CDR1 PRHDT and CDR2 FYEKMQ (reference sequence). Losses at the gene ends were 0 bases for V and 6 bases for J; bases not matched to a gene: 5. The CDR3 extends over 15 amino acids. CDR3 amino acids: CASSLGGDRVDGYTF. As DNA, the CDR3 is TGTGCCAGCAGCTTAGGCGGGGACAGGGTAGATGGCTACACCTTC.

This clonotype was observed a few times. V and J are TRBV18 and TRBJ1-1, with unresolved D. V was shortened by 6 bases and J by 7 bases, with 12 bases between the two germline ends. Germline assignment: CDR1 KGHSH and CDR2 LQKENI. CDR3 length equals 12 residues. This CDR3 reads CASSKPAGEAFF. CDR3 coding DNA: TGTGCCAGCTCCAAACCCGCGGGTGAAGCTTTCTTT.

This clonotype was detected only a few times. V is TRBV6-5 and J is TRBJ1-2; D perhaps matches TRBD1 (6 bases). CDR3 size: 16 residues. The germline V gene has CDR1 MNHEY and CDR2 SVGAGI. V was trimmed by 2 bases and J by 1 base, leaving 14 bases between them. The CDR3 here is CASSYRGTGLNYGYTF. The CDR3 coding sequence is TGTGCCAGCAGTTACCGGGGAACAGGGCTTAACTATGGCTACACCTTC.

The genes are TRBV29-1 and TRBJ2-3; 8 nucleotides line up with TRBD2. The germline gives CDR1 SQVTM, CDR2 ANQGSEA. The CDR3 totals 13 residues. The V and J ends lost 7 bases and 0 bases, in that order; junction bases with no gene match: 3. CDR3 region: CSGSSGSTDTQYF. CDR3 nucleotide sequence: TGCAGCGGATCTAGCGGGAGCACAGATACGCAGTATTTT.

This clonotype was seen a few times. The CDR3 reads CASSLEATNNEQFF. The CDR3 nucleotides read TGCGCCAGCAGCTTGGAGGCGACCAATAATGAGCAGTTCTTC. The chain is built from TRBV5-1 and TRBJ2-1; D not certain. V gave up 0 bases and J gave up 7 bases, with 11 bases separating them. Germline V gene data show CDR1 as SGHRS and CDR2 as YFSETQ. The CDR3 loop spans 14 amino acids.

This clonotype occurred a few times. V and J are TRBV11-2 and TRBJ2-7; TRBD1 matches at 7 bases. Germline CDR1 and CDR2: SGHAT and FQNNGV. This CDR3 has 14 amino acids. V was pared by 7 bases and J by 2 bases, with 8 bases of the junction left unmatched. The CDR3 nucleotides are TGTGCCAGCATCGTCCCCGGGACAGCCTACGAGCAGTACTTC. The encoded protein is CASIVPGTAYEQYF.

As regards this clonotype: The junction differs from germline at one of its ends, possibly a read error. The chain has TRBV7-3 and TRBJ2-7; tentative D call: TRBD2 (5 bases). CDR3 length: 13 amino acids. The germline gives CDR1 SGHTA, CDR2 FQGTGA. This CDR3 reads CASSPDSTYGQYF. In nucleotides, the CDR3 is TGTGCCAGCAGTCCGGACTCCACCTACGGGCAGTACTTC.